What follows describes a single T cell receptor (beta chain). The antigen is unknown. This sample was taken from a study of cytomegalovirus exposure and HLA in healthy donors. At the level of the study: The study placed around 80% of its 350 to 450 genotyped donors in the Caucasian-associated ancestry cluster.

Study results and limitations: Across donors, presence/absence analyses took sequencing depth to be roughly uniform. A later analysis reportedly found fewer N-insertions in an Asian-associated ancestry cluster than the roughly 670-donor mean. A prior analysis recorded that most TCR beta V segments were productive about 90% or about 30% of the time.

This PCR relied on a set of 60 Vbeta primers and 13 Jbeta primers. TCRdb keeps only in-frame clones here, not all; method: immunoSEQ multiplex PCR. The sample has fewer than 100,000 clones; the top ten hold about 0.6%. Germline V gene data show CDR1 as SGDLS and CDR2 as YYNGEE. V was clipped by 4 bases and J by 6 bases, with 11 bases between them. This CDR3 spans 14 amino acids. V gene TRBV9 combines with J gene TRBJ1-6, with D possibly matching TRBD1 (6 bases). This receptor was taken from a man aged 45-65 years in good health and CMV-seronegative. The sequenced material came from PBMCs. DNA for the CDR3: TGTGCCAGCAGCCGCGGACAGTTTAATTCACCCCTCCACTTT. Its protein product is CASSRGQFNSPLHF.